The 26 T cell receptor beta chains presented below share a single source sample, sequenced in a study of blood T cell repertoires in COVID-19 (dated by TCRdb to 2020 to 2021). Libraries were constructed by the immunoSEQ multiplex PCR assay. TCRdb retrieved this table from immuneACCESS and kept in-frame rearrangements only. Not all clones are present; in checked studies, unresolved V genes account for under half, and no reason is known for the remainder. Within this sample are about 300,000 clones, with over 75% of them counted one time only. The leading ten clones occupy around 2.2% of the sample. The sample taken for sequencing was PBMCs or T cells enriched from blood (not recorded which). The receptors originated from a man aged 25 to 40 who had recovered from COVID-19.

The V call is TRBV3-1 (or the pseudogene TRBV3-2), the J call TRBJ2-5; 10 bases map to TRBD2. This CDR3 region has 17 residues. Germline loops: CDR1 LGHDT, CDR2 YNNKEL (reference sequence). The V gene end was trimmed by 0 bases and the J gene end by 5 bases; junction bases not matched to a gene: 9. The CDR3 loop is CASSQEASGGAQETQYF. The CDR3 coding sequence is TGTGCCAGCAGCCAAGAAGCGAGCGGGGGGGCCCAGGAGACCCAGTACTTC.

The chain combines TRBV5-1 with TRBJ2-6; 11 bases are a match to TRBD1. There are 18 residues in the CDR3. CDR1 and CDR2 from the germline V gene are SGHRS and YFSETQ. Unmatched junction bases numbered 3, after V lost 0 bases and J lost 1 base. CDR3 amino acids: CASSLVGQGGSGANVLTF. The CDR3 DNA sequence: TGCGCCAGCAGCTTGGTGGGACAGGGGGGTTCTGGGGCCAACGTCCTGACTTTC.

The J gene is TRBJ1-1, the V gene TRBV5-4, with 9 bases aligning to TRBD1. The V gene's germline CDR1 is SGHNT and CDR2 YYREEE (reference sequence). The V gene end was trimmed by 3 bases and the J gene end by 7 bases; junction bases not matched to a gene: 13. This CDR3 comprises 16 residues. The DNA for the CDR3 is TGTGCCAGCAGCTCCCTGACAGGGGGTCAGACGGGTGAAGCTTTCTTT. The encoded protein is CASSSLTGGQTGEAFF.

V and J are TRBV6-5 and TRBJ1-2; D ambiguous. The germline CDR1 and CDR2 sequences are MNHEY and SVGAGI. The CDR3 contains 13 residues. V lost 11 bases and J lost 3, with 16 bases in between. CDR3 residues: CAYRHPLDYGYTF. CDR3 sequence (DNA): TGTGCCTACAGACACCCCCTGGACTATGGCTACACCTTC.

J is TRBJ1-1 and V is TRBV9; TRBD1 matches at 10 bases. The germline gives CDR1 SGDLS, CDR2 YYNGEE. The V gene end was trimmed by 0 bases and the J gene end by 0 bases; junction bases not matched to a gene: 8. The CDR3 runs 18 residues. CDR3 sequence (DNA): TGTGCCAGCAGCGTAGGCCCAGGGACAGGGGTTTTGAACACTGAAGCTTTCTTT. The encoded protein is CASSVGPGTGVLNTEAFF.

The V gene is TRBV4-1, the J gene TRBJ1-6, with 8 bases lining up with TRBD1. Germline V gives CDR1 MGHRA, CDR2 YSYEKL. The ends lost 3 bases at V and 9 bases at J; junction bases unmatched: 7. The CDR3 runs 15 residues. Here the CDR3 reads CASSQGQATGSPLHF. CDR3 nucleotides: TGCGCCAGCAGCCAGGGACAGGCGACTGGTTCACCCCTCCACTTT.

The DNA of the CDR3 is TGTGCCAGCTCACCCGGGACTAGTTCTCGGGATACGCAGTATTTT. Translating gives CASSPGTSSRDTQYF. V is TRBV18 and J is TRBJ2-3; TRBD2 matches 8 bases. CDR3 length: 15 residues. Germline V gives CDR1 KGHSH, CDR2 LQKENI. V dropped 3 bases and J dropped 6; count of bases not matched to a gene: 8.

Remarks on this clone: The junction does not match germline at one end; this may be a read error. V usage is TRBV29-1 and J usage is TRBJ2-7, with D tentatively TRBD2 (6 bases). Germline loops: CDR1 SQVTM, CDR2 ANQGSEA. This CDR3 spans 13 amino acids. The CDR3 DNA follows: TGCAGCGCCGGGACTTTTGGCTCCCACGAGCAGTACTTC. Residues: CSAGTFGSHEQYF.

The chain couples TRBV6-4 to TRBJ2-1; 7 bases agree with TRBD2. The CDR3 is 15 residues long. CDR1 is MRHNA and CDR2 is SNTAGT in the germline V gene. V lost 2 bases and J lost 1; bases outside the gene matches: 2. CDR3 DNA: TGTGCCAGCAGTGACGGGGGGGTTTCCTACAATGAGCAGTTCTTC. It encodes CASSDGGVSYNEQFF.

About this clone itself: Additional DNA sequences in this sample encode the identical CDR3. The chain recombines TRBV7-9 with TRBJ1-2, with D hard to call. The CDR3 runs 12 residues. The V end was cut by 2 bases, the J end by 5 bases, with 6 bases between. The germline V gene encodes CDR1 SEHNR and CDR2 FQNEAQ (reference sequence). The CDR3 is CASSLPGYGYTF. In DNA, the CDR3 is TGTGCCAGCAGCTTACCGGGGTATGGCTACACCTTC.

The chain uses TRBV4-2 and TRBJ1-2; 9 bases align to TRBD1. The CDR3 contains 15 residues. After removal of 1 base from V and 4 bases from J, the junction contained 4 bases not matched to a gene. In germline, CDR1 is LGHNA, CDR2 YNFKEQ. The CDR3 loop is CASSQGQDRGYGYTF. The CDR3, as DNA: TGTGCCAGCAGCCAAGGTCAGGACAGGGGCTATGGCTACACCTTC.

The chain joins TRBV5-1 to TRBJ1-2; D is possibly TRBD1 (5 bases). The CDR3 is 18 amino acids. Trimming pared 4 bases from V and 1 base from J, leaving 23 bases between. Germline lookup yields CDR1 SGHRS and CDR2 YFSETQ. The DNA for the CDR3 is TGCGCCAGCAGCCCCCCGGGGGTAGGCAGACACCTTAACTATGGCTACACCTTC. This encodes CASSPPGVGRHLNYGYTF.

V is TRBV2 and J is TRBJ2-5, with TRBD1 as a possible D gene (5 bases). This CDR3 spans 18 amino acids. V was pared by 2 bases and J by 0 bases, with 19 bases between. Germline lookup yields CDR1 SNHLY and CDR2 FYNNEI. The CDR3 sequence: CASSETPSGALYQETQYF. The CDR3 coding sequence is TGTGCCAGCAGTGAAACCCCGAGTGGGGCGCTGTACCAAGAGACCCAGTACTTC.

The gene calls are TRBV6-5 and TRBJ1-5; maybe TRBD1 (5 bases). Trimming cost V 8 bases and J 4 bases, with 12 bases left between them. The length of the CDR3 is 13 residues. The germline V gene has CDR1 MNHEY and CDR2 SVGAGI. The DNA for the CDR3 is TGTGCCAGCTGGGGCCGGGGGAATCAGCCCCAGCATTTT. Amino acid sequence: CASWGRGNQPQHF.

This chain connects TRBV7-9 to TRBJ1-2, with a tentative D call TRBD1 (6 bases). Deletions cut 7 bases from V and 6 bases from J, with 18 bases between. Germline V gene sequence: CDR1 SEHNR, CDR2 FQNEAQ (reference sequence). The CDR3 totals 14 residues. This CDR3 is CASTIRGGGNGYTF. For the CDR3, the DNA is TGTGCCAGCACCATTCGGGGGGGCGGGAATGGCTACACCTTC.

The V call is TRBV19, the J call TRBJ2-7, with 8 bases fitting TRBD1. Germline CDR1 and CDR2: LNHDA and SQIVND (reference sequence). Losses at the gene ends were 5 bases for V and 4 bases for J; bases not matched to a gene: 10. The CDR3 has 15 residues. The CDR3 region has the DNA TGTGCCAGTAGTTCCCGGACAGGGTCGGGATACGAGCAGTACTTC. It specifies CASSSRTGSGYEQYF.

This clone appeared a single time. The chain uses TRBV19 and TRBJ1-5; 12 bases map to TRBD1. The CDR3 sequence is 16 residues long. J was trimmed by 5 bases and V by 5 bases; bases with no gene match: 7. CDR1 and CDR2 from the germline V gene are LNHDA and SQIVND (reference sequence). The CDR3: CASSHPGQGAYQPQHF. As DNA, the CDR3 is TGTGCCAGTAGTCACCCGGGACAGGGGGCCTATCAGCCCCAGCATTTT.

The chain has TRBV9 and TRBJ2-3, with TRBD2 matching over 10 bases. Germline V gene data show CDR1 as SGDLS and CDR2 as YYNGEE. This CDR3 comprises 17 residues. V lost 3 bases, J lost 2 bases, and 9 bases stayed unmatched. CDR3 coding DNA: TGTGCCAGCAGCGGTCGAGTAGCGGGGGGTTTCACAGATACGCAGTATTTT. Encoded protein: CASSGRVAGGFTDTQYF.

This chain connects TRBV2 to TRBJ2-3; TRBD2 might be the D (5 bases). Trimming pared 8 bases from V and 5 bases from J, leaving 14 bases between. From germline, CDR1 is SNHLY and CDR2 FYNNEI. This CDR3 spans 13 amino acids. CDR3 DNA sequence: TGTGCCAGCGTGAGGGAACTGGTAGATACGCAGTATTTT. Protein sequence: CASVRELVDTQYF.

This clone has a single count. The V gene is TRBV10-3, the J gene TRBJ1-5; tentatively, D is TRBD1 (6 bases). V lost 4 bases, J lost 1 base, and 11 bases lay in between. The germline V gene encodes CDR1 ENHRY and CDR2 SYGVKD. The length of the CDR3 is 15 residues. This CDR3 is CAISAGTSSNQPQHF. The CDR3 nucleotides are TGTGCCATCAGTGCCGGGACATCCAGCAATCAGCCCCAGCATTTT.

The sample holds a few counts of this clone. The V and J genes are TRBV2 and TRBJ1-5, with a possible D match to TRBD1 (5 bases). Trimming cost V 3 bases and J 4 bases, with 13 bases left between them. CDR1 and CDR2 from the germline V gene are SNHLY and FYNNEI. This CDR3 is built from 15 residues. The CDR3 nucleotides read TGTGCCAGCAGTGATAACAGACAGAAGAATCAGCCCCAGCATTTT. Protein: CASSDNRQKNQPQHF.

V and J are TRBV5-1 and TRBJ1-2; D uncertain. Trimming stripped 1 base from V and 3 bases from J, with 13 bases between. Germline-derived CDR1 and CDR2 are SGHRS and YFSETQ. This CDR3 is built from 15 residues. This CDR3 is CASSLQARKHYGYTF. The CDR3 region has the DNA TGCGCCAGCAGCTTGCAGGCTCGGAAACACTATGGCTACACCTTC.

The genes are TRBV5-1 and TRBJ1-4, with D possibly TRBD1 on 5 matching bases. The CDR3 totals 16 residues. Germline V gene lookup returns CDR1 SGHRS and CDR2 YFSETQ. Trimming stripped 4 bases from V and 0 bases from J, with 13 bases between. DNA for the CDR3: TGCGCCAGCAGCCCAAGGGGCCACGCAACTAATGAAAAACTGTTTTTT. Its translation: CASSPRGHATNEKLFF.

The rearrangement uses TRBV3-1 (or the pseudogene TRBV3-2) and TRBJ2-3, with a weak D call TRBD2 (6 bases). CDR1 and CDR2 (germline): LGHDT, YNNKEL (reference sequence). The length of the CDR3 is 16 residues. The germline V and J ends were trimmed by 4 bases and 2 bases, with 16 bases remaining between them. DNA for the CDR3: TGTGCCAGCAGCCGACCCGCGGGGTCCCTCACAGATACGCAGTATTTT. Amino acid sequence: CASSRPAGSLTDTQYF.

This clone appeared a single time. The chain has TRBV6-2 or TRBV6-3 and TRBJ2-2; D not resolved. The CDR3 covers 14 residues. V was shortened by 6 bases and J by 7 bases, with 15 bases between the two germline ends. The germline V gene encodes CDR1 MNHEY and CDR2 SVGEGT. CDR3 amino acids: CASSSRAKHGELFF. Written as DNA, the CDR3 is TGTGCCAGCAGCTCCCGAGCGAAGCACGGGGAGCTGTTTTTT.

The rearrangement uses TRBV9 and TRBJ2-5, with TRBD2 matching 9 bases. The V segment lost 0 bases and the J segment 5 bases; nucleotides outside the gene matches: 8. The CDR3 sequence is 16 residues long. Germline V gene sequence: CDR1 SGDLS, CDR2 YYNGEE. CDR3 bases: TGTGCCAGCAGCGTAGCCGCGGGGGGGCCGAGGGAGACCCAGTACTTC. It yields the protein CASSVAAGGPRETQYF.